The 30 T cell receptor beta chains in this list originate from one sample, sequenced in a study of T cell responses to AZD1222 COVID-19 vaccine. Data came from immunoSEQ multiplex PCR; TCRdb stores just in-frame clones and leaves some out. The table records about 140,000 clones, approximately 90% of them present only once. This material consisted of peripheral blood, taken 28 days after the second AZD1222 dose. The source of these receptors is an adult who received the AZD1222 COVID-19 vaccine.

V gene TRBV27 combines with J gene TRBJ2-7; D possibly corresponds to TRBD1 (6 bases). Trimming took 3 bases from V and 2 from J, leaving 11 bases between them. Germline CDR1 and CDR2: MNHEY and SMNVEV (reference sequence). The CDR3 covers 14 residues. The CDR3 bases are TGTGCCAGCAGTTTTCGGGACACTGCCTACGAGCAGTACTTC. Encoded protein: CASSFRDTAYEQYF.

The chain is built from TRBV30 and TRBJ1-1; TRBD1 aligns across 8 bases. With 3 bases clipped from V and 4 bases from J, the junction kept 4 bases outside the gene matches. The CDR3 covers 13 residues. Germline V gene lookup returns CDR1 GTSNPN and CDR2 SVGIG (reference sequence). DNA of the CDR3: TGTGCCTGGAGCTCGACAGGGGTCACTGAAGCTTTCTTT. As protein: CAWSSTGVTEAFF.

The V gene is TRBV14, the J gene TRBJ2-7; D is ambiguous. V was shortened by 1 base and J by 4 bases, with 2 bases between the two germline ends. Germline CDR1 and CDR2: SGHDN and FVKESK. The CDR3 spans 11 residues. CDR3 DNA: TGTGCCAGCAGCCAAGGGTACGAGCAGTACTTC. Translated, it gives CASSQGYEQYF.

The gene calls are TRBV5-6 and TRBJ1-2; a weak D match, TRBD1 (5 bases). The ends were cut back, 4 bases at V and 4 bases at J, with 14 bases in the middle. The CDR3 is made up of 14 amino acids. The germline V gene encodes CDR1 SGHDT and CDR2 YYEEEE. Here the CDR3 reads CASSIQGGSYGYTF. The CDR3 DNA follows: TGTGCCAGCAGCATCCAGGGCGGGTCCTATGGCTACACCTTC.

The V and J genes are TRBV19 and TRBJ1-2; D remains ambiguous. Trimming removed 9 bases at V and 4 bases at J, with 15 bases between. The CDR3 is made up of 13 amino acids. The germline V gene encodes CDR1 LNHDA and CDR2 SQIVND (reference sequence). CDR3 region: CASTPTYGYGYTF. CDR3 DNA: TGTGCCAGCACACCTACTTATGGCTATGGCTACACCTTC.

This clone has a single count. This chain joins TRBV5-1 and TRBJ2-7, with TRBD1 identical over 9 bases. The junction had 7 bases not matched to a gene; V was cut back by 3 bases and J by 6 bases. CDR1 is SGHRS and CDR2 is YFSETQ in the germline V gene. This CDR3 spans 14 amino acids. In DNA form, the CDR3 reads TGCGCCAGCAGCTCAGGGACAGGGAGTTTCGAGCAGTACTTC. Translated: CASSSGTGSFEQYF.

CDR3 sequence: CATSDGWTQYF. The CDR3 DNA is TGTGCCACCAGTGATGGGTGGACCCAGTACTTC. This chain joins TRBV24-1 and TRBJ2-5; D not certain. The V gene's germline CDR1 is KGHDR and CDR2 SFDVKD. This CDR3 is 11 amino acids long. V lost 3 bases and J 7 bases, leaving 5 bases between the germline ends.

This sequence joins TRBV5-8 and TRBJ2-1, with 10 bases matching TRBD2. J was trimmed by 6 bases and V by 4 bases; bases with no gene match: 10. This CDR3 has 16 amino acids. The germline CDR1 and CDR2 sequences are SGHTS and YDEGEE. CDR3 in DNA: TGTGCCAGCAGCCCGGCCCGGACTAGCGGAAGCAATGAGCAGTTCTTC. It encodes CASSPARTSGSNEQFF.

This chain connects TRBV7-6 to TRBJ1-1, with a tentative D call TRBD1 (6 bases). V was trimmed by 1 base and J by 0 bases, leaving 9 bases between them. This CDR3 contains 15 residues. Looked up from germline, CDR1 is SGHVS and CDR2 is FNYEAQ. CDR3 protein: CASSLGGPVNTEAFF. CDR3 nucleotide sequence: TGTGCCAGCAGCTTAGGGGGGCCCGTGAACACTGAAGCTTTCTTT. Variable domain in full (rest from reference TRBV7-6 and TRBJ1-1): GAGVSQSPRYKVTKRGQDVALRCDPISGHVSLYWYRQALGQGPEFLTYFNYEAQQDKSGLPNDRFSAERPEGSISTLTIQRTEQRDSAMYRCASSLGGPVNTEAFFGQGTRLTVV.

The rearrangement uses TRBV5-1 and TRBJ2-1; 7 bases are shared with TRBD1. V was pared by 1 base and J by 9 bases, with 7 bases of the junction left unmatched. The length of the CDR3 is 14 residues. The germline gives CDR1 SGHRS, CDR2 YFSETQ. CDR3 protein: CASSLWTGKGEQFF. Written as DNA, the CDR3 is TGCGCCAGCAGCTTGTGGACAGGCAAGGGTGAGCAGTTCTTC.

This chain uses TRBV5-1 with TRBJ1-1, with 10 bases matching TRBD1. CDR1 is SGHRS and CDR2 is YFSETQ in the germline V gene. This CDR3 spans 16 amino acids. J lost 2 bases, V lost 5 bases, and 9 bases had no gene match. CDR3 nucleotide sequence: TGCGCCAGCAGTCTCCGGGACAGGGGCTTAAACACTGAAGCTTTCTTT. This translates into CASSLRDRGLNTEAFF.

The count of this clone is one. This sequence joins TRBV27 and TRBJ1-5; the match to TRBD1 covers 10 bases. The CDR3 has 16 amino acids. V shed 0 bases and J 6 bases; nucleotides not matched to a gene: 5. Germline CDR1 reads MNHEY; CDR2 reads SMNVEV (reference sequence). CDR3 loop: CASSLSGTGAFQPQHF. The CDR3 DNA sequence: TGTGCCAGCAGTTTATCCGGGACAGGGGCTTTTCAGCCCCAGCATTTT.

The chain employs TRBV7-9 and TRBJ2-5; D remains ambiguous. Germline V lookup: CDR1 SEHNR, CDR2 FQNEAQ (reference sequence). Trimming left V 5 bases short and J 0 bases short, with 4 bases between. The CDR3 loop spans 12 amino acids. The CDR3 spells CASSVNQETQYF. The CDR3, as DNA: TGTGCCAGCAGCGTGAACCAAGAGACCCAGTACTTC.

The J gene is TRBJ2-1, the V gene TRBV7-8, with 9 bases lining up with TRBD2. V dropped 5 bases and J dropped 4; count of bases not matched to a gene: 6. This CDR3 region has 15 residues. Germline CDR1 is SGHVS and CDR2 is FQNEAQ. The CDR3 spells CASSLRLAEYNEQFF. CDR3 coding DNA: TGTGCCAGCAGCCTCCGACTAGCGGAGTACAATGAGCAGTTCTTC. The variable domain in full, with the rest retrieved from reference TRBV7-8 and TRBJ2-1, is GAGVSQSPRYKVAKRGQDVALRCDPISGHVSLFWYQQALGQGPEFLTYFQNEAQLDKSGLPSDRFFAERPEGSVSTLKIQRTQQEDSAVYLCASSLRLAEYNEQFFGPGTRLTVL.

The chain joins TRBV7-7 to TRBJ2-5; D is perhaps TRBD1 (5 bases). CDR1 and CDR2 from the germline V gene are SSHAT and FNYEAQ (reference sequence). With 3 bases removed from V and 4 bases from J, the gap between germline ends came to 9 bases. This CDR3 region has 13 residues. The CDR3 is CASSFQGGETQYF. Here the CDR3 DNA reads TGTGCCAGCAGCTTCCAGGGTGGAGAGACCCAGTACTTC.

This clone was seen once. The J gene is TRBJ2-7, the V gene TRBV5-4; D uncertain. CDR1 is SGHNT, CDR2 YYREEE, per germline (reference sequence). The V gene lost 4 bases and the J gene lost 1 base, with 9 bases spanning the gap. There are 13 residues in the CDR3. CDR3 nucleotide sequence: TGTGCCAGCAGCCCCGGACGGTCCTACGAGCAGTACTTC. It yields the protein CASSPGRSYEQYF.

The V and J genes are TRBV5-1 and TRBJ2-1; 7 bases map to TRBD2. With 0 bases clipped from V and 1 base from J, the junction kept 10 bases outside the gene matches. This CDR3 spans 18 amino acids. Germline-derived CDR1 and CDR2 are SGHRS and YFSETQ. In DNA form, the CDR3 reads TGCGCCAGCAGCTTGGTGGGAGGGGTGGCGGGGTCCTACAATGAGCAGTTCTTC. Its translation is CASSLVGGVAGSYNEQFF.

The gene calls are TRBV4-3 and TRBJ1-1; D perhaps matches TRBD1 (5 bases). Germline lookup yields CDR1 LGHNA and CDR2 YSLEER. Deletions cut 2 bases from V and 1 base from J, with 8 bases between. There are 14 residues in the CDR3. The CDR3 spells CASSQIDRNTEAFF. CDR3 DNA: TGCGCCAGCAGCCAAATCGACAGGAACACTGAAGCTTTCTTT.

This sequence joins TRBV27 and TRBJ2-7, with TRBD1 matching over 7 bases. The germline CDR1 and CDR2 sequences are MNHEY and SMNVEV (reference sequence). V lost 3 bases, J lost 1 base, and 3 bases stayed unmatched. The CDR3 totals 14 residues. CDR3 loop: CASSFRTGSYEQYF. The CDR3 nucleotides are TGTGCCAGCAGTTTCCGGACAGGATCCTACGAGCAGTACTTC.

The CDR3 here is CASSSTGPQFF. The CDR3 nucleotides are TGTGCCAGCAGCTCGACCGGGCCACAGTTCTTC. The chain employs TRBV7-6 and TRBJ2-1; D is undetermined. The length of the CDR3 is 11 residues. V lost 4 bases and J 13 bases, leaving 11 bases between the germline ends. Germline CDR1 SGHVS, CDR2 FNYEAQ.

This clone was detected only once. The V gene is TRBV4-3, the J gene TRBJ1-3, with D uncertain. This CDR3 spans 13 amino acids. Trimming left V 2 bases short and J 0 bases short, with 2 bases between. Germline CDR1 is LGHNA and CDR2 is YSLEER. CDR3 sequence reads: CASSQNSGNTIYF. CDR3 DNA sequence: TGCGCCAGCAGCCAAAACTCTGGAAACACCATATATTTT.

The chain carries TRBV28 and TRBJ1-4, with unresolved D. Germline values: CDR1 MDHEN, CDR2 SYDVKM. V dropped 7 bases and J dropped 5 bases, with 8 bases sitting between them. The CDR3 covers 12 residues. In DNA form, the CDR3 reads TGTGCCAGCACCTCGCAGAATGAAAAACTGTTTTTT. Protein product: CASTSQNEKLFF.

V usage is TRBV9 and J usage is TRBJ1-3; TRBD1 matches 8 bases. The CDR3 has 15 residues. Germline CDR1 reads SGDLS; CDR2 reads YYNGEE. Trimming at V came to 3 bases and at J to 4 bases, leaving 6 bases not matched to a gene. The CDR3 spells CASSAGQGRGNTIYF. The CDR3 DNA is TGTGCCAGCAGCGCTGGACAGGGAAGAGGAAACACCATATATTTT.

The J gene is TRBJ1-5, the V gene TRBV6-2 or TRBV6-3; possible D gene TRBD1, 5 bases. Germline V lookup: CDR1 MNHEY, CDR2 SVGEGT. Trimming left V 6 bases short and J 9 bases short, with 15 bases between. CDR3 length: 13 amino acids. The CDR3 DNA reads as TGTGCCAGCAGCACCGTCGGGGGGTTGCCCCAGCATTTT. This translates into CASSTVGGLPQHF.

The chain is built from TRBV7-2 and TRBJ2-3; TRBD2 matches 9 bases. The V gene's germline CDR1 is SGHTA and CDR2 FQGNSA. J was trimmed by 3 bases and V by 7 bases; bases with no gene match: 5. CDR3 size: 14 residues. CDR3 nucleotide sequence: TGTGCCAGCACCCCGGGACTAGCAACAGATACGCAGTATTTT. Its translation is CASTPGLATDTQYF.

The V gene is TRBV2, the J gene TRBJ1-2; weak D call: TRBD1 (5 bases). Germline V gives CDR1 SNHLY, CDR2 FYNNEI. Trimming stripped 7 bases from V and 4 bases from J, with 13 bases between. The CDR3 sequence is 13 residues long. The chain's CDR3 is CASTGGYGYGYTF. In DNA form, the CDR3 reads TGTGCCAGCACCGGGGGGTATGGCTATGGCTACACCTTC.

CDR3 DNA: TGCAGCGTCGCGTCCCGGGGAGTTAACTACGAGCAGTACTTC. Translation: CSVASRGVNYEQYF. V gene TRBV29-1 combines with J gene TRBJ2-7, with a weak D call TRBD2 (5 bases). The germline V and J ends were trimmed by 6 bases and 3 bases, with 18 bases remaining between them. CDR1 and CDR2 (germline): SQVTM, ANQGSEA. The CDR3 contains 14 residues.

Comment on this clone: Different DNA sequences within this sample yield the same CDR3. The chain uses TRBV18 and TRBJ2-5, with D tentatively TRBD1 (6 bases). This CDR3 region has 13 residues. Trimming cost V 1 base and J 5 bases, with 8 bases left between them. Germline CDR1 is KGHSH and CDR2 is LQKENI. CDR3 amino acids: CASSPRQGETQYF. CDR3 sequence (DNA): TGTGCCAGCTCACCACGTCAGGGGGAGACCCAGTACTTC.

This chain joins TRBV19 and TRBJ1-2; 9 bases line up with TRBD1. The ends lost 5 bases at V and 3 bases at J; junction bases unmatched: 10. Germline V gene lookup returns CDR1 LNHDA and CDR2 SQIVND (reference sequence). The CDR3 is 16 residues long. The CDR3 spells CASSPSWDRAYYGYTF. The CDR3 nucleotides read TGTGCCAGTAGTCCCTCGTGGGACAGGGCCTACTATGGCTACACCTTC.

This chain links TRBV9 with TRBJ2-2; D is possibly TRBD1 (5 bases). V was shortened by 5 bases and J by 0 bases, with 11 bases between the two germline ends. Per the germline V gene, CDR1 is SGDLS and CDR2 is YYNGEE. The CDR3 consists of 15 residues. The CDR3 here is CASSPLQANTGELFF. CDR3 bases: TGTGCCAGCAGTCCATTACAGGCGAACACCGGGGAGCTGTTTTTT. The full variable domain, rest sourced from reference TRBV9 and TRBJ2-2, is DSGVTQTPKHLITATGQRVTLRCSPRSGDLSVYWYQQSLDQGLQFLIQYYNGEERAKGNILERFSAQQFPDLHSELNLSSLELGDSALYFCASSPLQANTGELFFGEGSRLTVL.